Following are 20 T cell receptor beta chains from one sample sequenced in a study of breast tumors, draining lymph nodes, adjacent tissues. Breast cancer patients provided tissue from their axillary draining lymph nodes. A single record per CDR3 protein comes from TCRdb applying MiXCR to the multiplex PCR reads. The sample lists about 130,000 distinct CDR3 sequences, about 20% occurring once. The sequenced sample consisted of axillary lymph node tissue. The receptors stem from a female donor with breast cancer. Some clones in this sample may be carry-over from other donors' samples.

On this clonotype itself: A junction boundary mismatches the germline segment, possibly from a read error. This chain links TRBV6-5 with TRBJ2-1; maybe TRBD2 (6 bases). Germline loops: CDR1 MNHEY, CDR2 SVGAGI. The CDR3 runs to 16 residues. CDR3 DNA: TGTGCCAGCAGTTACTCGAGGAGGGCTCCCTACAATGAGCAGTTATTC. It translates to CASSYSRRAPYNEQLF.

Many counts were recorded for this clonotype. The V and J genes are TRBV20-1 and TRBJ2-1; 8 bases align to TRBD2. Germline V lookup: CDR1 DFQATT, CDR2 SNEGSKA (reference sequence). This CDR3 comprises 13 residues. Here the CDR3 DNA reads TGCAGAGTGAACGGGAGGGCCTACAATGAGCAGTTCTTC. It is translated as CRVNGRAYNEQFF.

This clonotype was picked up many times. The genes are TRBV5-1 and TRBJ2-1, with D hard to call. Per germline, CDR1 SGHRS and CDR2 YFSETQ. V lost 4 bases and J lost 0, with 14 bases in between. This CDR3 is 16 amino acids long. This chain's CDR3 is CASSGSGELSYNEQFF. As DNA, the CDR3 is TGCGCCAGCAGCGGTTCGGGCGAACTCTCCTACAATGAGCAGTTCTTC.

This clonotype was detected many times. The rearrangement uses TRBV20-1 and TRBJ2-1, with a weak D call TRBD1 (5 bases). V lost 6 bases and J lost 2, with 8 bases in between. The CDR3 is 12 amino acids. The germline CDR1 and CDR2 sequences are DFQATT and SNEGSKA (reference sequence). The CDR3 DNA reads TGCAGTGCGAAGACAGCCTACAATGAGCAGTTCTTC. It specifies CSAKTAYNEQFF.

Many counts were recorded for this clonotype. The chain joins TRBV20-1 to TRBJ2-5; D remains unclear. Germline CDR1 and CDR2: DFQATT and SNEGSKA (reference sequence). The V gene lost 0 bases and the J gene lost 2 bases, with 10 bases spanning the gap. The CDR3 loop spans 14 amino acids. Written as DNA, the CDR3 is TGCAGTGCTAGAGATTCCAGGCAGCAAGAGACCCAGTACTTC. Protein: CSARDSRQQETQYF.

This clonotype appeared many times. The chain joins TRBV3-1 to TRBJ2-1, with D perhaps matching TRBD2 (5 bases). Germline V gene sequence: CDR1 LGHDT, CDR2 YNNKEL (reference sequence). The germline V and J ends were trimmed by 0 bases and 3 bases, with 9 bases remaining between them. The CDR3 totals 15 residues. CDR3 in amino acids: CASSQDRGHYNEQFF. Here the CDR3 DNA reads TGTGCCAGCAGCCAAGATCGGGGTCACTACAATGAGCAGTTCTTC.

This clonotype has ten or more counts. The chain joins TRBV6-5 to TRBJ2-5; 8 nucleotides align to TRBD2. V lost 6 bases and J lost 5; bases outside the gene matches: 14. Germline lookup yields CDR1 MNHEY and CDR2 SVGAGI. This CDR3 spans 16 amino acids. This CDR3 reads CASSPPGAGGRETQYF. CDR3 nucleotide sequence: TGTGCCAGCAGCCCACCGGGGGCGGGAGGCCGGGAGACCCAGTACTTC.

This clonotype was picked up many times. The V and J genes are TRBV4-1 and TRBJ2-7; maybe TRBD2 (5 bases). In germline, CDR1 is MGHRA, CDR2 YSYEKL. This CDR3 is built from 15 residues. V lost 4 bases and J 1 base, leaving 14 bases between the germline ends. CDR3 residues: CASSPSLTGSYEQYF. The CDR3 DNA reads as TGCGCCAGCAGCCCCTCACTCACGGGGTCCTACGAGCAGTACTTC.

With respect to this clonotype: Being one base from a much bigger clone, this may be a read error. The CDR3 DNA follows: TGTGCCGGTAGTATAGTGGGACAGTACCAAGAGACCCAGTACTTC. Translation: CAGSIVGQYQETQYF. The chain uses TRBV19 and TRBJ2-5; TRBD1 matches at 7 bases. The CDR3 has 15 amino acids. Germline V gives CDR1 LNHDA, CDR2 SQIVND (reference sequence).

This clonotype showed up many times. The chain recombines TRBV15 with TRBJ1-5; D gene ambiguous. Germline CDR1 and CDR2: LNHNV and YYDKDF (reference sequence). The CDR3 covers 14 residues. Trimming took off 4 bases at V and 3 bases at J, with 10 bases between the two ends. The CDR3 sequence is CATSNAVANQPQHF. The CDR3 DNA sequence: TGTGCCACCAGCAACGCAGTCGCCAATCAGCCCCAGCATTTT.

This clonotype was seen ten or more times. This chain connects TRBV5-6 to TRBJ2-2; 9 bases fit TRBD2. Looked up from germline, CDR1 is SGHDT and CDR2 is YYEEEE. Trimming at V came to 2 bases and at J to 4 bases, leaving 0 bases not matched to a gene. The CDR3 is made up of 14 amino acids. CDR3 protein: CASSLAGGTGELFF. The CDR3 region has the DNA TGTGCCAGCAGCTTAGCGGGGGGCACCGGGGAGCTGTTTTTT. Using reference TRBV5-6 and TRBJ2-2 for the parts outside the CDR3, the full variable domain is DAGVTQSPTHLIKTRGQQVTLRCSPKSGHDTVSWYQQALGQGPQFIFQYYEEEERQRGNFPDRFSGHQFPNYSSELNVNALLLGDSALYLCASSLAGGTGELFFGEGSRLTVL.

In DNA, the CDR3 is TGTGCCAGCAAATTCGTGGGGAACACTGAAGCTTTCTTT. Translated: CASKFVGNTEAFF. V gene TRBV7-9 combines with J gene TRBJ1-1; D uncertain. Between the trimmed V and J ends, which lost 7 bases and 1 base, there was a span of 10 bases. From germline, CDR1 is SEHNR and CDR2 FQNEAQ (reference sequence). This CDR3 is built from 13 residues.

Turning to this clonotype: A much larger clone lies a single base off, so this may be a read error. J is TRBJ2-1 and V is TRBV27, with D unresolved. The CDR3 has 15 amino acids. Germline V lookup: CDR1 MNHEY, CDR2 SMNVEV (reference sequence). DNA for the CDR3: TGTGCCAGCAGTTTATTGCAGAGCTCCTGCAATGAGCAGTTCTTC. This translates into CASSLLQSSCNEQFF.

The chain carries TRBV2 and TRBJ2-3, with 13 bases that match TRBD2. V was pared by 6 bases and J by 9 bases, with 6 bases of the junction left unmatched. Germline CDR1 is SNHLY and CDR2 is FYNNEI. This CDR3 is built from 14 residues. The CDR3 DNA is TGTGCCAGCAGCACTAGCGGGGGGGCCGGGACGCAGTATTTT. The encoded protein is CASSTSGGAGTQYF.

This clonotype was recorded once. A much larger clone lies a single base off, so this may be a read error. The chain has TRBV9 and TRBJ2-1; 7 nucleotides line up with TRBD2. Germline V gene lookup returns CDR1 SGDLS and CDR2 YYNGEE. V shed 7 bases, J shed 7 bases, and the junction held 8 bases outside the gene matches. This CDR3 contains 13 residues. In DNA form, the CDR3 reads TGTGCCAGCGGGACTCGCGGGAGTAATGAGCAGTTCTTC. Amino acid sequence: CASGTRGSNEQFF.

This clonotype was detected ten times or more. V is TRBV4-1 and J is TRBJ2-1, with 9 bases lining up with TRBD1. V was clipped by 1 base and J by 6 bases; unmatched bases: 7. Germline V CDR1 and CDR2: MGHRA, YSYEKL. The CDR3 sequence is 16 residues long. This CDR3 is CASSQVDRGKRNEQFF. CDR3 nucleotides: TGCGCCAGCAGCCAAGTAGACAGGGGGAAACGCAATGAGCAGTTCTTC.

In its sample, this clonotype was seen many times. This chain joins TRBV12-5 and TRBJ2-7, with 8 bases that match TRBD1. The CDR3 runs to 15 residues. Trimming removed 0 bases from V and 2 bases from J; junction bases left unmatched: 3. Germline CDR1 and CDR2: LGHNT and FRNRAP. This CDR3 reads CASGLVLDRAYEQYF. As DNA, the CDR3 is TGTGCTAGTGGTTTGGTACTGGACAGGGCCTACGAGCAGTACTTC.

This clonotype showed up just a few times. The chain carries TRBV7-6 and TRBJ2-2; D is unresolved. This CDR3 is built from 12 residues. In germline, CDR1 is SGHVS, CDR2 FNYEAQ. The ends were cut back, 5 bases at V and 6 bases at J, with 7 bases in the middle. The DNA for the CDR3 is TGTGCCAGCAGCCGGGTTGCCGGGGAGCTGTTTTTT. Protein: CASSRVAGELFF.

This clonotype was seen at least ten times. The gene calls are TRBV5-1 and TRBJ1-6; D unresolved. The V gene lost 1 base and the J gene lost 7 bases, with 9 bases spanning the gap. Germline V CDR1 and CDR2: SGHRS, YFSETQ. The CDR3 runs to 14 residues. The CDR3 sequence is CASSLSQNNSPLHF. CDR3 nucleotide sequence: TGCGCCAGCAGCTTGTCGCAGAACAATTCACCCCTCCACTTT.

In its sample, this clonotype was seen many times. The chain employs TRBV5-1 and TRBJ2-7; the match to TRBD2 covers 9 bases. Unmatched junction bases numbered 4, after V lost 1 base and J lost 5 bases. The CDR3 is 14 amino acids. Germline lookup yields CDR1 SGHRS and CDR2 YFSETQ. This chain's CDR3 is CASSLRLAGNEQYF. The CDR3 DNA reads as TGCGCCAGCAGCTTGCGCCTAGCGGGAAACGAGCAGTACTTC.